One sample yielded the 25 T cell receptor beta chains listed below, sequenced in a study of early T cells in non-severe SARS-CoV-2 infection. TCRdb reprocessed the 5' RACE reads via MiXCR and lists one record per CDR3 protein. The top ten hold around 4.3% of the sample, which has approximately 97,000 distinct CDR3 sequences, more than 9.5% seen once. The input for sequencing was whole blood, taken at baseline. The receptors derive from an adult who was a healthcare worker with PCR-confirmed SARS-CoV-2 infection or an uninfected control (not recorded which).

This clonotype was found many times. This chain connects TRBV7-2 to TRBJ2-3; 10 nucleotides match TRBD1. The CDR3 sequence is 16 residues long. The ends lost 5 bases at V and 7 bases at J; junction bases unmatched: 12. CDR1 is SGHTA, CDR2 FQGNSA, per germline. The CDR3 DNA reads TGTGCCAGCAGCCCCCTCATCGGACAGGGGGAAAATACGCAGTATTTT. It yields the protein CASSPLIGQGENTQYF.

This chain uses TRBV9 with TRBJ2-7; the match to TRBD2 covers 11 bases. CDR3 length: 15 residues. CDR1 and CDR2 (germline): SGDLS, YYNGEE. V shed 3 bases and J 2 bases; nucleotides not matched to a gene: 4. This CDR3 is CASSAVAGGPYEQYF. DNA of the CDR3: TGTGCCAGCAGCGCCGTAGCGGGAGGGCCCTACGAGCAGTACTTC.

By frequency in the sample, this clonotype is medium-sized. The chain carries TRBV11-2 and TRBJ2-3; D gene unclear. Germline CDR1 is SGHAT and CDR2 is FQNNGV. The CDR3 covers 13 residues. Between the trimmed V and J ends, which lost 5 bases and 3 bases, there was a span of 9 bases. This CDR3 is CASSTDETDTQYF. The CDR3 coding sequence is TGTGCCAGCAGCACGGATGAGACAGATACGCAGTATTTT.

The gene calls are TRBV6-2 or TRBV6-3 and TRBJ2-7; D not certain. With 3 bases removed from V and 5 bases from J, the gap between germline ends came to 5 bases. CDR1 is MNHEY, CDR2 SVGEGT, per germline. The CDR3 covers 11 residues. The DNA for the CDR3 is TGTGCCAGCAGTTATTCAGACGAGCAGTACTTC. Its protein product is CASSYSDEQYF.

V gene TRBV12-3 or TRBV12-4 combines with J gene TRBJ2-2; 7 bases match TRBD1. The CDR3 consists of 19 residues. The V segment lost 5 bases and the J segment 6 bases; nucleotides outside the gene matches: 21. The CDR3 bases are TGTGCCAGCAGTCCCCCCAGACAGGGAATCCGCGGGTGGGCCGGGGAGCTGTTTTTT. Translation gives CASSPPRQGIRGWAGELFF.

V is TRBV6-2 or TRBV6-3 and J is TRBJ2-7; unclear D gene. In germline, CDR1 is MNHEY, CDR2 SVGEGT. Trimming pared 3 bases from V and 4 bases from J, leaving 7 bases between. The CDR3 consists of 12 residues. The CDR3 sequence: CASSYLAYEQYF. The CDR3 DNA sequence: TGTGCCAGCAGTTATCTGGCATACGAGCAGTACTTC.

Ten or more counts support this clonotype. The CDR3 sequence is CASSSTPTLAGVTGELFF. CDR3 sequence (DNA): TGTGCCAGCAGCTCCACCCCAACTCTAGCGGGAGTCACCGGGGAGCTGTTTTTT. This sequence joins TRBV7-3 and TRBJ2-2, with TRBD2 matching over 10 bases. Germline V gene lookup returns CDR1 SGHTA and CDR2 FQGTGA. CDR3 size: 18 residues. V lost 4 bases and J lost 4; bases outside the gene matches: 12.

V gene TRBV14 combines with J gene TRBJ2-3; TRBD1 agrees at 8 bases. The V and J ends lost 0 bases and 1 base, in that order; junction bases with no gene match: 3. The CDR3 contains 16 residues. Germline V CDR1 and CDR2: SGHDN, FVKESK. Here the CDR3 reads CASSQDLGQGTDTQYF. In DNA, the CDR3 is TGTGCCAGCAGCCAAGATCTGGGACAGGGCACAGATACGCAGTATTTT.

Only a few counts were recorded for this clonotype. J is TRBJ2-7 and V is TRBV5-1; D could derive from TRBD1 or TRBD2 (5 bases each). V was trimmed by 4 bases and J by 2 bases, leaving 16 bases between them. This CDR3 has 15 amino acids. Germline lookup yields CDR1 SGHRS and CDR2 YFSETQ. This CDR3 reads CASSDGRQLAYEQYF. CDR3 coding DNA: TGCGCCAGCAGCGATGGGAGACAGCTAGCCTACGAGCAGTACTTC.

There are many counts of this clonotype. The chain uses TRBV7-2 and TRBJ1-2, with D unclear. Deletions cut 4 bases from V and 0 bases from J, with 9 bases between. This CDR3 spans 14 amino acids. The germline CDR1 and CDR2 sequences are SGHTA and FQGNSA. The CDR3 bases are TGTGCCAGCAGCTCCTCCATAGCTAACTATGGCTACACCTTC. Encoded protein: CASSSSIANYGYTF.

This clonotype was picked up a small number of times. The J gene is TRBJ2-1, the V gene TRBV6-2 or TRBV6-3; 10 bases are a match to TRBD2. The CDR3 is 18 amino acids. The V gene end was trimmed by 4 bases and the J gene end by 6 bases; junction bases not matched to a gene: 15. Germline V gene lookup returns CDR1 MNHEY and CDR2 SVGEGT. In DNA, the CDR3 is TGTGCCAGCAGTTTAGGTTCTAGCGGGAGCTTTAGGGTCAATGAGCAGTTCTTC. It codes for CASSLGSSGSFRVNEQFF.

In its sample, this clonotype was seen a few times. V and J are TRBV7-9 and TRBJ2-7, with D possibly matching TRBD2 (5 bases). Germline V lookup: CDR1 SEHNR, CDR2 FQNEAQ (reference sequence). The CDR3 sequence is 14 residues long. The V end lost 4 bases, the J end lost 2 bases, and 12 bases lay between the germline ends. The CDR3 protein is CASSSTSGAYEQYF. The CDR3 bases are TGTGCCAGCAGCTCAACGTCCGGGGCCTACGAGCAGTACTTC.

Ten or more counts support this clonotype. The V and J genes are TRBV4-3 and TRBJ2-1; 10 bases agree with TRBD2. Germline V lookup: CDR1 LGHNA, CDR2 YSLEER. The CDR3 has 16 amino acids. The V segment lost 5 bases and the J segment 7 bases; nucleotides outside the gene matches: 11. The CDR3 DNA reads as TGCGCCAGCAGCTCCTCTAGCGGGAGTGTGAGGAATGAGCAGTTCTTC. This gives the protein CASSSSSGSVRNEQFF.

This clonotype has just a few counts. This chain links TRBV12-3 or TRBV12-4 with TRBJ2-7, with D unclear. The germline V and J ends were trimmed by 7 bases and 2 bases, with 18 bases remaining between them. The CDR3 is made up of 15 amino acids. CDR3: CASTATRAPPYEQYF. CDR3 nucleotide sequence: TGTGCCAGCACCGCCACTCGGGCGCCTCCCTACGAGCAGTACTTC.

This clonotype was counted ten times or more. The CDR3 spells CASSQSGRAFRDTQYF. The CDR3 DNA sequence: TGTGCCAGCAGCCAAAGCGGGAGGGCCTTTAGGGATACGCAGTATTTT. The chain uses TRBV5-5 and TRBJ2-3; TRBD2 agrees at 10 bases. CDR1 and CDR2 from the germline V gene are SGHKS and YYEKEE (reference sequence). V dropped 4 bases and J dropped 6; count of bases not matched to a gene: 11. The CDR3 has 16 residues.

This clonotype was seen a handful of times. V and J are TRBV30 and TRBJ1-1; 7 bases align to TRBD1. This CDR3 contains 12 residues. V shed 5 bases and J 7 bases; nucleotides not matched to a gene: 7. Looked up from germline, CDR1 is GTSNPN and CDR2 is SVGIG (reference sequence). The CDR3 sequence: CAWAPTGVEAFF. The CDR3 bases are TGTGCCTGGGCCCCTACAGGGGTTGAAGCTTTCTTT.

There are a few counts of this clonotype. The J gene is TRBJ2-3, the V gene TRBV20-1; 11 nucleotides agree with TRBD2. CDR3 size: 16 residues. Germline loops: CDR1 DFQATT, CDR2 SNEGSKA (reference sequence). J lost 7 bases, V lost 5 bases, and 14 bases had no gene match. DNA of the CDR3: TGCAGTGCTCGTAGGCTAGCGGGGGGCCCAGACAATACGCAGTATTTT. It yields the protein CSARRLAGGPDNTQYF.

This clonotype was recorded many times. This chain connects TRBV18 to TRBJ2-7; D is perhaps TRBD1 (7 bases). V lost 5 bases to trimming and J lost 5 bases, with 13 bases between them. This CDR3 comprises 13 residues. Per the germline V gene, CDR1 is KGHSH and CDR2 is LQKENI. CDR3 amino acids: CASSEGRGDEQYF. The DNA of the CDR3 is TGTGCCAGCTCAGAGGGCAGGGGGGACGAGCAGTACTTC.

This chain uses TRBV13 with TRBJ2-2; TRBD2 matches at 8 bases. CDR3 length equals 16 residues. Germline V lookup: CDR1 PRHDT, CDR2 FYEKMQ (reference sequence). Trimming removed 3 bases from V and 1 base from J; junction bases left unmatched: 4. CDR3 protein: CASSFRSGVNTGELFF. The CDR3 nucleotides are TGTGCCAGCAGCTTCCGTAGCGGGGTGAACACCGGGGAGCTGTTTTTT.

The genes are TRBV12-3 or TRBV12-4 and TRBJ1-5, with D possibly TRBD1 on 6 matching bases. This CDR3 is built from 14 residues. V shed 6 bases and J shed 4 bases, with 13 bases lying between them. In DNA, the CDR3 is TGTGCCAGCAGAACCGGGACACAGAATCAGCCCCAGCATTTT. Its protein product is CASRTGTQNQPQHF.

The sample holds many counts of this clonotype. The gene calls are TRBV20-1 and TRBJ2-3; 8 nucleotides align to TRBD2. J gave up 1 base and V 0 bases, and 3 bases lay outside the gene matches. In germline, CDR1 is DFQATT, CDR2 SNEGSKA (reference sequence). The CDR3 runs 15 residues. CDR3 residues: CSAREALAGTDTQYF. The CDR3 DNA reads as TGCAGTGCTAGAGAGGCACTAGCGGGCACAGATACGCAGTATTTT.

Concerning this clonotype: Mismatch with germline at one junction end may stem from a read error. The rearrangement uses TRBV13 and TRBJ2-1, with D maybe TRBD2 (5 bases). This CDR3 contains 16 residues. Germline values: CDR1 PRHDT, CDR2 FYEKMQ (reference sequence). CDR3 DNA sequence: TGTGCCAGCAGCTTAGATCGGGGAATCGCCTACAATGGGCAGTTCTTC. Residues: CASSLDRGIAYNGQFF.

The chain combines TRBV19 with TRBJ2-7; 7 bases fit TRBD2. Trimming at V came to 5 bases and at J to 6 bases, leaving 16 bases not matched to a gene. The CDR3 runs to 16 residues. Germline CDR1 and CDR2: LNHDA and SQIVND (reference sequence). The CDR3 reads CASSLQTSLREGEQYF. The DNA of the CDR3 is TGTGCCAGTAGTCTCCAGACTAGCCTCCGAGAGGGCGAGCAGTACTTC.

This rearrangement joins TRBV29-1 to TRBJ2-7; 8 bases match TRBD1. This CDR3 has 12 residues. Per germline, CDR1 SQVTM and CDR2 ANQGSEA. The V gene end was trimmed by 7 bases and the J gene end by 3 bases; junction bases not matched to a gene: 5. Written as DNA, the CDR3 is TGCAGCGGGATAGGACAGGGCTACGAGCAGTACTTC. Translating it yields CSGIGQGYEQYF.

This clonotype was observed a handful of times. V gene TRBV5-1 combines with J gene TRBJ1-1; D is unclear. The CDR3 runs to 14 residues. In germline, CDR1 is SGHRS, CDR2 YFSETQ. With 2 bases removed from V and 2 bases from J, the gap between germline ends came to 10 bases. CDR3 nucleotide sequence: TGCGCCAGCAGCTTTGTGGGAGAAAACACTGAAGCTTTCTTT. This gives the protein CASSFVGENTEAFF.